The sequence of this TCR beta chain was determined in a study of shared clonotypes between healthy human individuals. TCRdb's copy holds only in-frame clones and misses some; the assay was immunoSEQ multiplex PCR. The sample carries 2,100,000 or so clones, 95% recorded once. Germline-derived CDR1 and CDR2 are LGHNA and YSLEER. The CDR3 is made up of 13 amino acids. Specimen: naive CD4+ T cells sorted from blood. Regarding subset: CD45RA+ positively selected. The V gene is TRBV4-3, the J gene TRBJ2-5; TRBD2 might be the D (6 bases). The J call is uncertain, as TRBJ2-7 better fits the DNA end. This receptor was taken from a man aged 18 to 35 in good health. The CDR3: CASSQDWGGEQYF. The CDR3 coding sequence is TGCGCCAGCAGCCAAGATTGGGGAGGCGAGCAGTACTTC.